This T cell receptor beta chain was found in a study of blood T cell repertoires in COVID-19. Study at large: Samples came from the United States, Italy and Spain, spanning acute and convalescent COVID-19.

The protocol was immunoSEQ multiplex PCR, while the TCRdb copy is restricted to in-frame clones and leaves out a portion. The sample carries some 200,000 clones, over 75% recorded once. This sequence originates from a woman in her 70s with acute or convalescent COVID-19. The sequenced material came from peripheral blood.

CDR3 nucleotides: TGTGCCTGGACCAAGGGACAGCCGAACACTGAAGCTTTCTTT. Protein product: CAWTKGQPNTEAFF. V gene TRBV30 combines with J gene TRBJ1-1; 7 bases map to TRBD1. CDR1 is GTSNPN, CDR2 SVGIG, per germline (reference sequence). The length of the CDR3 is 14 residues. Trimming took 4 bases from V and 1 from J; bases not matched to a gene: 6.